Shown below are 14 T cell receptor beta chains from a single sample sequenced in a study of T cell responses to AZD1222 COVID-19 vaccine. The method was immunoSEQ multiplex PCR; TCRdb's version includes in-frame clones alone and lacks a portion of them. The table shows around 50,000 clones, with 70% to 90% occurring only once. The sequencing used peripheral blood, collected on day 0 of AZD1222 vaccination. The receptors were gathered from an adult in good health.

The V gene is TRBV6-1, the J gene TRBJ2-1; unclear D gene. The CDR3 covers 15 residues. V was clipped by 0 bases and J by 4 bases, with 10 bases between them. The germline V gene encodes CDR1 MNHNS and CDR2 SASEGT. This CDR3 is CASSEAGSVYNEQFF. For the CDR3, the DNA is TGTGCCAGCAGTGAAGCTGGATCGGTTTACAATGAGCAGTTCTTC.

The chain carries TRBV5-4 and TRBJ2-1; D is ambiguous. The CDR3 covers 14 residues. Germline-derived CDR1 and CDR2 are SGHNT and YYREEE (reference sequence). V lost 4 bases and J 5 bases, leaving 13 bases between the germline ends. CDR3 sequence: CASSPPDHHNEQFF. Written as DNA, the CDR3 is TGTGCCAGCAGCCCACCGGACCACCACAATGAGCAGTTCTTC. Full variable domain (missing parts from reference TRBV5-4 and TRBJ2-1): ETGVTQSPTHLIKTRGQQVTLRCSSQSGHNTVSWYQQALGQGPQFIFQYYREEENGRGNFPPRFSGLQFPNYSSELNVNALELDDSALYLCASSPPDHHNEQFFGPGTRLTVL.

The chain links TRBV7-9 to TRBJ2-3, with D perhaps assigned TRBD1 or TRBD2 (5 bases each). Trimming removed 5 bases at V and 11 bases at J, with 14 bases between. The CDR3 runs to 12 residues. Germline CDR1 and CDR2: SEHNR and FQNEAQ (reference sequence). The CDR3 spells CASSPPGPQQYF. The CDR3 DNA follows: TGTGCCAGCAGCCCCCCGGGGCCCCAGCAGTATTTT.

This clone came up a few times. The genes are TRBV6-4 and TRBJ2-3, with TRBD2 identical over 8 bases. After removal of 2 bases from V and 1 base from J, the junction contained 2 bases not matched to a gene. The CDR3 totals 15 residues. Germline CDR1 reads MRHNA; CDR2 reads SNTAGT. In DNA, the CDR3 is TGTGCCAGCAGTGACAGAGCGGGAGGCACAGATACGCAGTATTTT. As protein: CASSDRAGGTDTQYF.

This chain uses TRBV29-1 with TRBJ2-7, with a tentative D call TRBD1 (5 bases). Germline V gene sequence: CDR1 SQVTM, CDR2 ANQGSEA. The CDR3 consists of 14 residues. V shed 1 base and J shed 7 bases, with 17 bases lying between them. The CDR3 protein is CSVEAQAHKGEQYF. The CDR3 coding sequence is TGCAGCGTTGAAGCCCAGGCTCACAAGGGGGAGCAGTACTTC.

The chain carries TRBV7-9 and TRBJ1-1, with 7 positions matching TRBD1. Germline-derived CDR1 and CDR2 are SEHNR and FQNEAQ (reference sequence). There are 14 residues in the CDR3. V trimming: 6 bases; J trimming: 7 bases; junction bases outside the gene matches: 11. The CDR3 region has the DNA TGTGCCAGCAGACCAGGGGGAGGTTTAGATGAAGCTTTCTTT. Encoded protein: CASRPGGGLDEAFF.

The chain has TRBV28 and TRBJ1-2, with unresolved D. The CDR3 length is 12 residues. V lost 6 bases and J lost 8, with 13 bases in between. CDR1 is MDHEN and CDR2 is SYDVKM in the germline V gene. CDR3 sequence reads: CASSLVDGGYTF. Written as DNA, the CDR3 is TGTGCCAGCAGCCTGGTCGACGGGGGCTACACCTTC.

The gene calls are TRBV28 and TRBJ2-1; perhaps D is TRBD1 or TRBD2 (5 bases each). The germline V gene has CDR1 MDHEN and CDR2 SYDVKM. The CDR3 totals 16 residues. Trimming took off 3 bases at V and 1 base at J, with 13 bases between the two ends. This CDR3 is CASSFIGARSYNEQFF. The CDR3 nucleotides read TGTGCCAGCAGTTTCATCGGGGCAAGATCCTACAATGAGCAGTTCTTC.

The chain couples TRBV11-2 to TRBJ1-1; D is unresolved. The length of the CDR3 is 13 residues. The ends were cut back, 2 bases at V and 2 bases at J, with 6 bases in the middle. Germline values: CDR1 SGHAT, CDR2 FQNNGV. This CDR3 reads CASSLMRNTEAFF. CDR3 nucleotides: TGTGCCAGCAGCTTAATGCGTAACACTGAAGCTTTCTTT.

The V gene is TRBV27, the J gene TRBJ1-5, with 11 bases identical to TRBD1. V shed 2 bases, J shed 7 bases, and the junction held 7 bases outside the gene matches. The CDR3 is made up of 16 amino acids. Looked up from germline, CDR1 is MNHEY and CDR2 is SMNVEV (reference sequence). The CDR3 is CASSLNGQGAWQPQHF. CDR3 in DNA: TGTGCCAGCAGTTTAAACGGACAGGGGGCTTGGCAGCCCCAGCATTTT.

The V gene is TRBV28, the J gene TRBJ1-2; unclear D gene. V lost 1 base and J lost 4, with 10 bases in between. This CDR3 contains 14 residues. Germline V gene sequence: CDR1 MDHEN, CDR2 SYDVKM. The CDR3 region has the DNA TGTGCCAGCAGTTTATACGGCAGCCTCTATGGCTACACCTTC. As protein: CASSLYGSLYGYTF.

The count of this clone is one. The V call is TRBV2, the J call TRBJ2-3; 8 bases match TRBD2. The J segment lost 8 bases and the V segment lost 6 bases, leaving 4 bases of the junction unmatched. The CDR3 is 12 amino acids. CDR1 SNHLY and CDR2 FYNNEI come from the germline V gene. The CDR3 nucleotides read TGTGCCAGCAGCGGGAGCGGGGGTACGCAGTATTTT. Translation gives CASSGSGGTQYF.

This clone was picked up one time. The chain couples TRBV6-5 to TRBJ1-3; 8 bases align to TRBD1. CDR3 length: 13 amino acids. Trimming took 7 bases from V and 3 from J; bases not matched to a gene: 2. Germline CDR1 reads MNHEY; CDR2 reads SVGAGI. CDR3 nucleotide sequence: TGTGCCAGCAAAACAGGGGGTGGAAACACCATATATTTT. Translation gives CASKTGGGNTIYF.

The chain has TRBV6-5 and TRBJ1-5; D perhaps matches TRBD1 (6 bases). Germline V gene sequence: CDR1 MNHEY, CDR2 SVGAGI. The length of the CDR3 is 15 residues. Trimming took off 6 bases at V and 3 bases at J, with 15 bases between the two ends. The CDR3 protein is CASSLQGTPNQPQHF. The CDR3 nucleotides read TGTGCCAGCAGCTTACAGGGCACCCCCAATCAGCCCCAGCATTTT.